The next 9 T cell receptor beta chains were all read from a single sample in a study of T-cell memory formation after mild COVID-19 (dated by TCRdb to 2020 to 2022). Receptors were amplified or captured by 5' RACE. The run used an Illumina NovaSeq 6000. TCRdb redid the processing of the public reads, applying fastp at Q25 and MiXCR, and retained in-frame beta chains. For every CDR3 protein sequence, its rows merge into one entry that carries the most common genes and DNA. The sample table lists under 600,000 distinct CDR3 sequences, roughly 21% of them with a count of one. Jointly, the top ten make up around 8.4% of the sample. Source material: PBMCs or a T cell subset sorted from them (not recorded which). The receptors derive from an adult woman who had mild COVID-19 (a few samples of this study predate the infection). The sample titles of this study are shuffled in the database, so cell type and time point are left out; the donor was told from shared clones.

In this sample, this clonotype turned up a few times. The V call is TRBV9, the J call TRBJ1-1; the D is unclear. Germline V gives CDR1 SGDLS, CDR2 YYNGEE. Deletions cut 0 bases from V and 1 base from J, with 4 bases between. The CDR3 covers 13 residues. The CDR3 nucleotides are TGTGCCAGCAGCGTAGTTTGGAACACTGAAGCTTTCTTT. Translated: CASSVVWNTEAFF.

This clonotype came up a few times. The V call is TRBV24-1, the J call TRBJ2-1; D may be TRBD1 or TRBD2 (6 bases each). Trimming pared 6 bases from V and 6 bases from J, leaving 11 bases between. The germline V gene encodes CDR1 KGHDR and CDR2 SFDVKD. CDR3 length equals 13 residues. CDR3 in DNA: TGTGCCACCAGTTCCACGGGGGCCAATGAGCAGTTCTTC. Residues: CATSSTGANEQFF.

This clonotype was counted between two and nine times. V usage is TRBV7-8 and J usage is TRBJ2-1; 8 bases are shared with TRBD2. The CDR3 runs 17 residues. Germline V gene data show CDR1 as SGHVS and CDR2 as FQNEAQ. V shed 0 bases, J shed 1 base, and the junction held 5 bases outside the gene matches. The CDR3 nucleotides read TGTGCCAGCAGCTTAGCCGGGAGGGCCCGGTCCTACAATGAGCAGTTCTTC. Its translation: CASSLAGRARSYNEQFF.

This clonotype has just a few counts. This chain uses TRBV7-9 with TRBJ1-1; D gene ambiguous. The length of the CDR3 is 15 residues. Trimming left V 1 base short and J 5 bases short, with 14 bases between. Germline values: CDR1 SEHNR, CDR2 FQNEAQ (reference sequence). The CDR3 is CASSLVQAQKTEAFF. In nucleotides, the CDR3 is TGTGCCAGCAGCTTAGTCCAGGCACAGAAGACTGAAGCTTTCTTT.

This clonotype was counted a few times. The rearrangement links TRBV7-9 to TRBJ1-2, with no clear D. The V gene's germline CDR1 is SEHNR and CDR2 FQNEAQ (reference sequence). The CDR3 loop spans 14 amino acids. Trimming took off 1 base at V and 7 bases at J, with 13 bases between the two ends. The CDR3 DNA follows: TGTGCCAGCAGCTTAGATCGCGGACGGGGTGGCTACACCTTC. Translating gives CASSLDRGRGGYTF.

This clonotype was detected only a few times. The chain is built from TRBV7-3 and TRBJ2-3; TRBD2 matches at 13 bases. Germline V gene sequence: CDR1 SGHTA, CDR2 FQGTGA. The CDR3 has 15 residues. Unmatched junction bases numbered 5, after V lost 5 bases and J lost 6 bases. The CDR3 bases are TGTGCCAGCAGCGACACTAGCGGGGGGGTGGATACGCAGTATTTT. Protein sequence: CASSDTSGGVDTQYF.

The rearrangement links TRBV20-1 to TRBJ2-3, with a possible D match to TRBD2 (6 bases). Germline CDR1 reads DFQATT; CDR2 reads SNEGSKA (reference sequence). CDR3 length equals 14 residues. Trimming removed 0 bases from V and 3 bases from J, with 10 bases in between. For the CDR3, the DNA is TGCAGTGCTAGAGACCCGACTAGAACAGATACGCAGTATTTT. Translation: CSARDPTRTDTQYF.

This clonotype has more than one count but fewer than ten. The chain employs TRBV5-1 and TRBJ2-2; perhaps TRBD2 as D (6 bases). Trimming left V 4 bases short and J 11 bases short, with 12 bases between. Germline lookup yields CDR1 SGHRS and CDR2 YFSETQ. The CDR3 length is 12 residues. CDR3 coding DNA: TGCGCCAGCAGCGACGGGGGATCTGAGCTGTTTTTT. Translation gives CASSDGGSELFF.

A few counts support this clonotype. The rearrangement links TRBV5-5 to TRBJ2-5, with TRBD1 matching 10 bases. The CDR3 has 18 amino acids. Germline CDR1 SGHKS, CDR2 YYEKEE (reference sequence). V was clipped by 4 bases and J by 8 bases; unmatched bases: 20. CDR3 protein: CASSMGALGQGYFGTQYF. CDR3 bases: TGTGCCAGCAGCATGGGTGCACTGGGACAGGGGTACTTCGGTACCCAGTACTTC. The whole variable domain, filled in from reference TRBV5-5 and TRBJ2-5, reads DAGVTQSPTHLIKTRGQQVTLRCSPISGHKSVSWYQQVLGQGPQFIFQYYEKEERGRGNFPDRFSARQFPNYSSELNVNALLLGDSALYLCASSMGALGQGYFGTQYFGPGTRLLVL.